This T cell receptor (beta chain) was observed in a study of T cells in Graves' hyperthyroidism and ophthalmopathy. The CDR3 is made up of 17 amino acids. V was trimmed by 6 bases and J by 5 bases, leaving 25 bases between them. Amplification targeted TCR beta CDR3 regions from RNA transcripts. First-round RT-PCR targeting the TCR CDR3 was performed with the HTBI primer set. MiXCR, run by TCRdb on the multiplex PCR reads, gives a single entry per CDR3 protein. The sample records fewer than 750,000 distinct CDR3 sequences, 35% to 55% being singletons. The sequenced sample consisted of peripheral blood or thyroid tissue (not recorded which). The TCR comes from a woman aged 18-35 years with Graves' hyperthyroidism. V is TRBV12-3 or TRBV12-4 and J is TRBJ2-5; TRBD1 is a possible D gene (6 bases). The CDR3 nucleotides are TGTGCCAGCAGCCCCCAACAGGGCACAGATACGGGCGAGACCCAGTACTTC. Amino acid sequence: CASSPQQGTDTGETQYF.